This TCR beta chain was captured in a study of cytomegalovirus exposure and HLA in healthy donors. Study at large: The approximately 120 validation repertoires, a later analysis reported, used the same platform as the 650 to 800 repertoires from the first cohort. The study, taken as a whole, reports: The majority of TCR sequences were rare, yet some public TCRs appeared in many donors. A subsequent analysis found that TCR clusters from the first cohort also tended to co-occur in the approximately 110 validation repertoires, with about 94% of cluster scores above 0. The authors confirmed in vitro that a few CMV-associated chains were specific for CMV antigens.

Of note for this clone: Its target is not known.

The repertoire was sequenced with immunoSEQ multiplex PCR; TCRdb's copy has only in-frame clones and lacks some. Of 250,000 to 400,000 clones in the sample, roughly 86% were seen once. V dropped 1 base and J dropped 1 base, with 10 bases sitting between them. Germline CDR1 reads MGHRA; CDR2 reads YSYEKL. This CDR3 contains 15 residues. Sequencing was carried out using PBMCs. The source of this sequence is a man under 40 in good health and CMV-seronegative. V gene TRBV4-1 combines with J gene TRBJ2-5; unclear D gene. DNA for the CDR3: TGCGCCAGCAGCCAAGCTGACCCTAGCCAAGAGACCCAGTACTTC. It encodes CASSQADPSQETQYF.